These T cell receptor beta chains were read from a single sample in a study of cytomegalovirus exposure and HLA in healthy donors. Sequenced by immunoSEQ multiplex PCR; TCRdb stores in-frame clones only, minus some. The repertoire holds 90,000 to 100,000 clones, with approximately 74% as singletons. The sequencing sample was made of PBMCs. The receptors originated from a male donor in good health and CMV-seronegative. The CDR3 runs from the conserved cysteine through the conserved F or W. Some rows mark clone size as missing; the rest say once, few, many or name a class of expanded clone.

abundance: -
v_gene: TRBV28
j_gene: TRBJ2-7
CDR3aa: CASSLGGSLYEQYF

abundance: -
v_gene: TRBV28
j_gene: TRBJ1-1
CDR3aa: CASSLGQGLEAFF

abundance: -
v_gene: TRBV5-6
j_gene: TRBJ2-7
CDR3aa: CASSEEVGILPNEQYF

abundance: -
v_gene: TRBV28
j_gene: TRBJ1-4
CDR3aa: CASSLSLHSPVSEKLFF

abundance: -
v_gene: TRBV19
j_gene: TRBJ1-1
CDR3aa: CASSLAGVNTEAFF

abundance: -
v_gene: TRBV20-1
j_gene: TRBJ2-1
CDR3aa: CSAFSNEQFF

abundance: once
v_gene: TRBV5-6
j_gene: TRBJ2-7
CDR3aa: CASSVLTGEKYEQYF

abundance: few
v_gene: TRBV27
j_gene: TRBJ2-1
CDR3aa: CASRRTGPNNEQFF

abundance: -
v_gene: TRBV19
j_gene: TRBJ2-4
CDR3aa: CASSSQTSYNLTLAKNIQYF

abundance: -
v_gene: TRBV4-3
j_gene: TRBJ2-1
CDR3aa: CASSPTGVYEQFF

abundance: -
v_gene: TRBV27
j_gene: TRBJ1-5
CDR3aa: CASSLRQGNQPQHF

abundance: -
v_gene: TRBV7-2
j_gene: TRBJ1-5
CDR3aa: CASSFYNRGGNQPQHF

abundance: -
v_gene: TRBV29-1
j_gene: TRBJ2-5
CDR3aa: CSGDRGSQETQYF

abundance: few
v_gene: TRBV19
j_gene: TRBJ1-2
CDR3aa: CASSIDTTGVFGYTF

abundance: -
v_gene: TRBV27
j_gene: TRBJ2-7
CDR3aa: CASSLWSSGTDEQYF

abundance: -
v_gene: TRBV10-3
j_gene: TRBJ2-7
CDR3aa: CAISVRQGDHEQYF